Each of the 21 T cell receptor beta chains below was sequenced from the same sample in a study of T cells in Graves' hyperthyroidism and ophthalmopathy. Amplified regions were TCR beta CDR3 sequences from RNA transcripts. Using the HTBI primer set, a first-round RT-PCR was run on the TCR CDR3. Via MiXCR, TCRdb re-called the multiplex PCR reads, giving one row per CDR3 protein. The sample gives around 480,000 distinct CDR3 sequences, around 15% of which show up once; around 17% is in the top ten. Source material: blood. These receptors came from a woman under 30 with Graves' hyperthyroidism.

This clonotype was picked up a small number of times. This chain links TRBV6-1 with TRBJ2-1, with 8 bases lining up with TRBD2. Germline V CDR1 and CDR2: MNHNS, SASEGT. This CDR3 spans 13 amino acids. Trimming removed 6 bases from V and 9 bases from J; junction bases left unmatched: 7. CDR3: CASSLSGTSEQFF. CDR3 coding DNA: TGTGCCAGCAGCCTTAGCGGGACTAGTGAGCAGTTCTTC.

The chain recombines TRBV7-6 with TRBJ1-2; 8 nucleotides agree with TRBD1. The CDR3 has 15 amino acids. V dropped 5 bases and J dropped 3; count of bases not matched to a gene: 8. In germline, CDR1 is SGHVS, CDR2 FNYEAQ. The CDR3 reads CASSPTGTGYYGYTF. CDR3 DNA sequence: TGTGCCAGCAGCCCAACCGGGACAGGCTACTATGGCTACACCTTC. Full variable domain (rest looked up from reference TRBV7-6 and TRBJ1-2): GAGVSQSPRYKVTKRGQDVALRCDPISGHVSLYWYRQALGQGPEFLTYFNYEAQQDKSGLPNDRFSAERPEGSISTLTIQRTEQRDSAMYRCASSPTGTGYYGYTFGSGTRLTVV.

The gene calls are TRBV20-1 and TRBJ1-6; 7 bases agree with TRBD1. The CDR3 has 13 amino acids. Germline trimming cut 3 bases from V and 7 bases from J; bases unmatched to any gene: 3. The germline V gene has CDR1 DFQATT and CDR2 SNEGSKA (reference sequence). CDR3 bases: TGCAGTGCTAGGGGGACAGTAAATTCACCCCTCCACTTT. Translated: CSARGTVNSPLHF.

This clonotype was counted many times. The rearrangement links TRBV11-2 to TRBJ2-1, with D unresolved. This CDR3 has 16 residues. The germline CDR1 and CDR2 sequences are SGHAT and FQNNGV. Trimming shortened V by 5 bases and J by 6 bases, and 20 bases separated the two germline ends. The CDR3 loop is CASSLLEVFWGNEQFF. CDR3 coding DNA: TGTGCCAGCAGCCTACTGGAAGTCTTCTGGGGCAATGAGCAGTTCTTC.

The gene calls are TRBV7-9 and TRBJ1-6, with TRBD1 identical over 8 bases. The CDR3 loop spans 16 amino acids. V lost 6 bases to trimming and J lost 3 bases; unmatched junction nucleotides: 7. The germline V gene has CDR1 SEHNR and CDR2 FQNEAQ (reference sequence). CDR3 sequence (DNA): TGTGCCAGCAGACCCGACAGGGGCAACTATAATTCACCCCTCCACTTT. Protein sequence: CASRPDRGNYNSPLHF.

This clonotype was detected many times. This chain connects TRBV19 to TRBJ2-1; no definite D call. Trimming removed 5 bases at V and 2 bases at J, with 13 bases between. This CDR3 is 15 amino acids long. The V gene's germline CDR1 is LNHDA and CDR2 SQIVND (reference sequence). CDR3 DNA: TGTGCCAGTAGTCTAGGGTACTTGCCCTACAATGAGCAGTTCTTC. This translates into CASSLGYLPYNEQFF.

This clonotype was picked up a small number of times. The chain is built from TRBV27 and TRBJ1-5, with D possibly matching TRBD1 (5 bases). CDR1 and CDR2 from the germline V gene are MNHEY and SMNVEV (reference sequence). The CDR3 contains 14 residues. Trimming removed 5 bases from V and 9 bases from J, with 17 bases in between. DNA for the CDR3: TGTGCCAGCAGTAAACGGGAGGGGCGTCGGCCCCAGCATTTT. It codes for CASSKREGRRPQHF.

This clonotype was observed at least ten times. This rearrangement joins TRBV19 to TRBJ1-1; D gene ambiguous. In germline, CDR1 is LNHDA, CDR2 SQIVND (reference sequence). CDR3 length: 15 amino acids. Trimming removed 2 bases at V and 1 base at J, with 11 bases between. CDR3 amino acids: CASSIQSYPNTEAFF. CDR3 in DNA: TGTGCCAGTAGTATACAGAGCTACCCGAACACTGAAGCTTTCTTT.

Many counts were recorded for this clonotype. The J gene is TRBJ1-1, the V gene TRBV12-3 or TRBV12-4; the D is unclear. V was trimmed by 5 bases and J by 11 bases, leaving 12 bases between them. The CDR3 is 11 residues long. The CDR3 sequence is CASSEGLEAFF. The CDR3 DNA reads TGTGCCAGCAGTGAGGGTCTCGAGGCTTTCTTT.

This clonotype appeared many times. CDR3 DNA: TGTGCCAGCAGCCCCGGATCAGCGAACACTGAAGCTTTCTTT. Amino acid sequence: CASSPGSANTEAFF. The V gene is TRBV2, the J gene TRBJ1-1; D uncertain. The V gene lost 6 bases and the J gene lost 1 base, with 12 bases spanning the gap. Germline CDR1 is SNHLY and CDR2 is FYNNEI. CDR3 size: 14 residues.

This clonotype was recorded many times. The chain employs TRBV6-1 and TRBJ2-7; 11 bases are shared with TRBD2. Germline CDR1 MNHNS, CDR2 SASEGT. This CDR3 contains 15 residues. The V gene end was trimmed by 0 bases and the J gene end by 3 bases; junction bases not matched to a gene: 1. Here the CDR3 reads CASSEALAGGYEQYF. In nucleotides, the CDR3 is TGTGCCAGCAGTGAAGCTCTAGCGGGAGGCTACGAGCAGTACTTC.

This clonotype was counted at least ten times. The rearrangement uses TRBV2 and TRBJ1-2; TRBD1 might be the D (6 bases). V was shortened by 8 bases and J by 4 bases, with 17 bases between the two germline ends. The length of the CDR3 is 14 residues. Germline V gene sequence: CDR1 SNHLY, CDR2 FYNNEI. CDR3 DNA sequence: TGTGCCAGCGAGAAACAGGGCTCCCTCTATGGCTACACCTTC. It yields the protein CASEKQGSLYGYTF.

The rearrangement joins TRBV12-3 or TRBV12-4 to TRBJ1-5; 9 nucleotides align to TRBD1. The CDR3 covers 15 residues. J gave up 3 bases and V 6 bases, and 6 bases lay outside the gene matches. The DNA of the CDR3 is TGTGCCAGCAGCAGGACAGGGGCGATCAATCAGCCCCAGCATTTT. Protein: CASSRTGAINQPQHF.

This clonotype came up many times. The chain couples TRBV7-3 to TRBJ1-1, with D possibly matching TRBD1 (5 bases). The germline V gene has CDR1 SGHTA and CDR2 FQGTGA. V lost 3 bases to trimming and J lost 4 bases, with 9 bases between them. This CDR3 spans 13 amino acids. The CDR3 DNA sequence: TGTGCCAGCAGCTTTGCAGGGAGCACTGAAGCTTTCTTT. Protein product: CASSFAGSTEAFF. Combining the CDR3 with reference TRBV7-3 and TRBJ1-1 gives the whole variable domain GAGVSQTPSNKVTEKGKYVELRCDPISGHTALYWYRQSLGQGPEFLIYFQGTGAADDSGLPNDRFFAVRPEGSVSTLKIQRTERGDSAVYLCASSFAGSTEAFFGQGTRLTVV.

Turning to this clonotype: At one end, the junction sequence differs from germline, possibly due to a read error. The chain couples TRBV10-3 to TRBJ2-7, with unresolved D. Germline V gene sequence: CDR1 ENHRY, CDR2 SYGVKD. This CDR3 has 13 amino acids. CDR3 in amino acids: CASSGLGQYEQYF. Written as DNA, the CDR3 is TGTGCCAGCAGTGGATTAGGGCAGTACGAGCAGTACTTC.

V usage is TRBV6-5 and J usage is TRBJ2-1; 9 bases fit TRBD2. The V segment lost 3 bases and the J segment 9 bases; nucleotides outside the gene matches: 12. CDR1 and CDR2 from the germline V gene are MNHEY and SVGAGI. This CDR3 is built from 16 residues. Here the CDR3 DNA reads TGTGCCAGCAGTTATTCTCGGACTAGCGTGAGCTTTGAGCAGTTCTTC. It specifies CASSYSRTSVSFEQFF.

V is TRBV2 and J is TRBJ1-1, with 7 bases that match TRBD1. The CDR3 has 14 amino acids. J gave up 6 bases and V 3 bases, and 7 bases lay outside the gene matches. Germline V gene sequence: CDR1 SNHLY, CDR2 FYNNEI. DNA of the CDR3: TGTGCCAGCAGTGAGTTGCAGGGGGGGGCTGAAGCTTTCTTT. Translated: CASSELQGGAEAFF.

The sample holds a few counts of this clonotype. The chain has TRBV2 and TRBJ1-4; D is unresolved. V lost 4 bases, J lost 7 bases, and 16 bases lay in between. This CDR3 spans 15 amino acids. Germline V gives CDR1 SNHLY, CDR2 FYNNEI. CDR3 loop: CASSGREDDGEKLFF. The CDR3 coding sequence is TGTGCCAGCAGTGGGAGAGAAGATGACGGTGAAAAACTGTTTTTT.

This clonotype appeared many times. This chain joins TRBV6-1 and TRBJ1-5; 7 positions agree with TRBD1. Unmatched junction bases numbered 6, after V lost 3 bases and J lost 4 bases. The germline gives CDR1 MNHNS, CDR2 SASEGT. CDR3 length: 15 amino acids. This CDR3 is CASSDRDRVNQPQHF. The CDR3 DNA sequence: TGTGCCAGCAGTGACCGGGACAGAGTGAATCAGCCCCAGCATTTT.

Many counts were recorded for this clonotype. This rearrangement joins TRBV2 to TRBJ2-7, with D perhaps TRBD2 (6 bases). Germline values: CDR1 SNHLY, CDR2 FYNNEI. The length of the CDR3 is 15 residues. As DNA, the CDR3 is TGTGCCGGCAGTTCATCAGGGACTCCGACCTACGAGCAGTACGTC. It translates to CAGSSSGTPTYEQYV.

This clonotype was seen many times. The CDR3 coding sequence is TGCGCCAGCAGCTTAGACTTCAATCAGCCCCAGCATTTT. This translates into CASSLDFNQPQHF. J is TRBJ1-5 and V is TRBV5-1, with D uncertain. Germline V gives CDR1 SGHRS, CDR2 YFSETQ. The V and J ends lost 2 bases and 3 bases respectively, with 6 bases between them. There are 13 residues in the CDR3.